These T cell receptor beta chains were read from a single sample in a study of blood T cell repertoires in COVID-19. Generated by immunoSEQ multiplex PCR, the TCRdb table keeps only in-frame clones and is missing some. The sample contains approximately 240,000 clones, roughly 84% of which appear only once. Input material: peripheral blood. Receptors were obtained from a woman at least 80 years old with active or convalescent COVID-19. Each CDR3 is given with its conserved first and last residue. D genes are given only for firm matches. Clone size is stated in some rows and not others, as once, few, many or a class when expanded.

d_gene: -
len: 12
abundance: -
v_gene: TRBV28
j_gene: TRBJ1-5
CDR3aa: CASTKSHQPQHF
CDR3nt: TGTGCCAGCACTAAAAGTCATCAGCCCCAGCATTTT

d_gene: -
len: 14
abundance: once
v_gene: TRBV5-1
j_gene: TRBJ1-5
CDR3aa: CASSLAGGNQPQHF
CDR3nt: TGCGCCAGCAGCTTGGCCGGTGGCAATCAGCCCCAGCATTTT

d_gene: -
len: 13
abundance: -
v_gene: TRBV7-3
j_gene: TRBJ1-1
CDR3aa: CASSSGGGTEAFF
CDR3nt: TGTGCCAGCAGTAGCGGGGGCGGAACTGAAGCTTTCTTT

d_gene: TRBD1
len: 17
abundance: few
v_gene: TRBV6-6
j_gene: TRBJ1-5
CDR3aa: CASSPLPGTAGAKPQHF
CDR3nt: TGTGCCAGCAGTCCCCTTCCCGGGACAGCAGGGGCCAAGCCCCAGCATTTT

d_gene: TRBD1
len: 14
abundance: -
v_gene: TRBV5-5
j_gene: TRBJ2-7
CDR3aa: CASSLGTGAYEQYF
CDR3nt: TGTGCCAGCAGCTTAGGGACAGGGGCCTACGAGCAGTACTTC

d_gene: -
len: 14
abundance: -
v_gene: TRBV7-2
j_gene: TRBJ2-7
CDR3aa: CASSLGRGPYEQYF
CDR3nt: TGTGCCAGCAGCTTAGGTCGCGGGCCCTACGAGCAGTACTTC

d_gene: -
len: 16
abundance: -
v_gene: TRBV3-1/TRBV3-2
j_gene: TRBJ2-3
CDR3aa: CASSQDAVSSTDTQYF
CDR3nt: TGTGCCAGCAGCCAAGATGCGGTCTCTAGCACAGATACGCAGTATTTT

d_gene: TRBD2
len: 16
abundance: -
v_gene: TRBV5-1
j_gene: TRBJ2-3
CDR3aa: CASSLSTSGNTDTQYF
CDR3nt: TGCGCCAGCAGCTTGAGTACTAGCGGGAACACAGATACGCAGTATTTT

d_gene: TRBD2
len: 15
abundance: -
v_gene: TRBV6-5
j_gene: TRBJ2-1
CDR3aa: CASDPEGRVYNEQFF
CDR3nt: TGTGCCAGCGACCCTGAGGGGAGGGTCTACAATGAGCAGTTCTTC

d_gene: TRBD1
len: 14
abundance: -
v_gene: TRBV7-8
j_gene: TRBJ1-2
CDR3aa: CASSFVTGQYGYTF
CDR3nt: TGTGCCAGCAGCTTTGTAACGGGACAGTATGGCTACACCTTC

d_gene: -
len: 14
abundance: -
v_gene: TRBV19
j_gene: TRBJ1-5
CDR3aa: CASSIEGVNQPQHF
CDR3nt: TGTGCCAGTAGTATTGAGGGGGTTAATCAGCCCCAGCATTTT